Given below is one T cell receptor (beta chain) in context. Sequencing was performed with immunoSEQ multiplex PCR; in TCRdb, only in-frame clones are kept and a portion is missing. The sample consists of about 210,000 clones, around 83% of them appearing once. This entry is derived from a study of blood T cell repertoires in COVID-19. The CDR3 loop spans 13 amino acids. Trimming shortened V by 5 bases and J by 7 bases, and 14 bases separated the two germline ends. Germline CDR1 MNHEY, CDR2 SVGAGI. This chain links TRBV6-5 with TRBJ1-2; no clear D. This sequence originates from a man in his forties or fifties with active or convalescent COVID-19. Sequenced material: peripheral blood. The CDR3 is CASSSSLLGGYTF. The CDR3 DNA reads TGTGCCAGCAGTAGTTCACTCCTCGGTGGCTACACCTTC.